This T cell receptor beta chain was identified in a study of shared clonotypes between healthy human individuals. Here immunoSEQ multiplex PCR was the method, and the copy in TCRdb shows in-frame clones only, minus some. The sample has around 700,000 clones; under 80% are singletons. The CDR3 loop spans 14 amino acids. Germline V gene data show CDR1 as SGHAT and CDR2 as FQNNGV. V dropped 5 bases and J dropped 1 base, with 12 bases sitting between them. Input material: memory CD4+ T cells sorted from blood. Subset here: CD45RA-negative fraction. This clonotype originated in a woman in her 30s in good health. The rearrangement uses TRBV11-2 and TRBJ2-7; the D gene is possibly TRBD1 (6 bases). The CDR3 loop reads CASSVYRESYEQYF. The CDR3 coding sequence is TGTGCCAGCAGCGTTTACAGGGAGTCCTACGAGCAGTACTTC.